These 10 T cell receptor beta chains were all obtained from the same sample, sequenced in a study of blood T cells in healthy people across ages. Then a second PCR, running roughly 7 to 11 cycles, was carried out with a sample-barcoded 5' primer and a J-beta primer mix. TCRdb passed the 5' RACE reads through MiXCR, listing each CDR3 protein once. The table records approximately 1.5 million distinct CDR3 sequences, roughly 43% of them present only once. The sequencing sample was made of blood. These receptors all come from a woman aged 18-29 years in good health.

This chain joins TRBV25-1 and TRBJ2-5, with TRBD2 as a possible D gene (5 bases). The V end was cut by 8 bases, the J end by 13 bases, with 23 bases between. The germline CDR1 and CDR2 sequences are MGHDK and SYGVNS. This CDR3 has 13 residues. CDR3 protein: CASATSRETARYF. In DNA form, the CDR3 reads TGTGCCAGCGCCACGTCGAGGGAGACGGCGCGGTACTTC.

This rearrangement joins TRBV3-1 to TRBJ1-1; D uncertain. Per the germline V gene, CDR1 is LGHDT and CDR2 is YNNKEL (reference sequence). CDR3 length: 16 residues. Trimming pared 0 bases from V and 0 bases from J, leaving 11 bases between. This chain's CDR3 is CASSQDPAGLNTEAFF. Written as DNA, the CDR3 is TGTGCCAGCAGCCAAGATCCCGCAGGCCTGAACACTGAAGCTTTCTTT.

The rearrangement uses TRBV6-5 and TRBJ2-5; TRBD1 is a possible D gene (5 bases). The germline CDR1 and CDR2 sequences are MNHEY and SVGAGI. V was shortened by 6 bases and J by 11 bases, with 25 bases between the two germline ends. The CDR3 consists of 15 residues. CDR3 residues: CASSRQTPFINEQYF. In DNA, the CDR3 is TGTGCCAGCAGCCGACAGACCCCTTTTATCAATGAGCAGTACTTC.

The chain's CDR3 is CASSLGGDSMNTEAFF. As DNA, the CDR3 is TGTGCCAGCAGCTTAGGGGGGGACAGCATGAACACTGAAGCTTTCTTT. The chain employs TRBV11-2 and TRBJ1-1; 7 bases are shared with TRBD1. From germline, CDR1 is SGHAT and CDR2 FQNNGV. This CDR3 has 16 residues. Unmatched junction bases numbered 5, after V lost 1 base and J lost 0 bases.

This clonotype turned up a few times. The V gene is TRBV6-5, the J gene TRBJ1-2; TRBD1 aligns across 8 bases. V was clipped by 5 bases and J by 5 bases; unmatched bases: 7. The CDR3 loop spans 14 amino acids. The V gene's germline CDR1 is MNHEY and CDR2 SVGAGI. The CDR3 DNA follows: TGTGCCAGCAGTACCCAGACAGGGGTGTATGGCTACACCTTC. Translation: CASSTQTGVYGYTF.

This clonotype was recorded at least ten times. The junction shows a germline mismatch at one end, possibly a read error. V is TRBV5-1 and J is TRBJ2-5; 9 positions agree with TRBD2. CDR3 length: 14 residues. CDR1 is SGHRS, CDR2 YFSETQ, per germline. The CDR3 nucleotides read TGTGCCAGCAGCTTGGGACTAGCAGTAGAGACCCAGTACTTC. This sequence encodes CASSLGLAVETQYF.

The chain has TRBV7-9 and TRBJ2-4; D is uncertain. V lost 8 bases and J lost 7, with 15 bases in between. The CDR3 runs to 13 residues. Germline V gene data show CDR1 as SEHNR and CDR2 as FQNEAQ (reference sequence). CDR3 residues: CASGYSPRNIQYF. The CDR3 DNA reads TGTGCCAGCGGCTATTCCCCGAGGAACATTCAGTACTTC.

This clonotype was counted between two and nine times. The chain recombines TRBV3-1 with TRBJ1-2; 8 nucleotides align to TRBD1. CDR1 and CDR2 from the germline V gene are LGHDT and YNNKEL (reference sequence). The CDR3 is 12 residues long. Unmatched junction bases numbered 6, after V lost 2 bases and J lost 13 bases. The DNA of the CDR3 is TGTGCCAGCAGCCAAATGCAGGGGGCCGGCACCTTC. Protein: CASSQMQGAGTF.

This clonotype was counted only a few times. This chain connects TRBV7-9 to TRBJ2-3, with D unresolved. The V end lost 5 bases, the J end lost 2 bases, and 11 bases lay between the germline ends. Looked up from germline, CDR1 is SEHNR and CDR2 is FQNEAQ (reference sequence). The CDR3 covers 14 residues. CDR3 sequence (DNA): TGTGCCAGCAGCCGAGACCCGATCACAGATACGCAGTATTTT. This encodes CASSRDPITDTQYF.

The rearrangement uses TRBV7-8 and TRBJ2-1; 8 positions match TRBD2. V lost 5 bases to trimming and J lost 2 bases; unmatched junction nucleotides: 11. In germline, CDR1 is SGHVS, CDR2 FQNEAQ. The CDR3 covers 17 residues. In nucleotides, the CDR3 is TGTGCCAGCAGCAAACAATCAACTAGCGGAACCTACAATGAGCAGTTCTTC. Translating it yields CASSKQSTSGTYNEQFF.